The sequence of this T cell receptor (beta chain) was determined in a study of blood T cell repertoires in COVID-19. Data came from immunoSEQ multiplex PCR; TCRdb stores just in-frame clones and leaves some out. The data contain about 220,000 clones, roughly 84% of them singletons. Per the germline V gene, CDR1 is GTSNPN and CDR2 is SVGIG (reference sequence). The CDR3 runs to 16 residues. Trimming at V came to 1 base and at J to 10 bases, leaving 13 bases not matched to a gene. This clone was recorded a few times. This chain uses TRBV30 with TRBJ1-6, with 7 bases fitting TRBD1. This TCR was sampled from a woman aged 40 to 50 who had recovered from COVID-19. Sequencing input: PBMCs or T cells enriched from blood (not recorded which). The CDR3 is CAWSDLPGQRVSPLHF. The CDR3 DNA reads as TGTGCCTGGAGTGATCTACCGGGACAGCGGGTATCACCCCTCCACTTT. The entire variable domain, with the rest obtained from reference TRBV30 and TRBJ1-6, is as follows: SQTIHQWPATLVQPVGSPLSLECTVEGTSNPNLYWYRQAAGRGLQLLFYSVGIGQISSEVPQNLSASRPQDRQFILSSKKLLLSDSGFYLCAWSDLPGQRVSPLHFGNGTRLTVT.